This T cell receptor (beta chain) was sequenced for a study of cytotoxic CD8 clonotypes in ibrutinib-treated CLL (dated by TCRdb to the early 2020s). About the investigation overall: In this cohort, about 15 patients were treatment-naive and ten to eleven were relapsed/refractory, while 17 to 18 had unmutated IGHV. Every sample from remission and from progressive disease was obtained while the patients were still on ibrutinib. On average, each sample yielded 255,043 productive templates and tens of thousands of productive rearrangements. Responses were partial in roughly 24 patients and complete in 2; after median 68 months follow-up, approximately 15 stayed in remission and about twelve progressed. Longitudinal samples were obtainable from about 30% of the 86 participants in the trial. Cryopreserved peripheral blood mononuclear cells were obtained prior to treatment, at the time of response, and at either disease progression or sustained remission. The response samples were drawn at a median of 12 months into treatment, with a range of roughly 6 to 40 months. General study outcomes and caveats: Clonality rose at ibrutinib response, remained stable during sustained remission, and dropped back toward baseline at progression. Sampling times were not matched between patients in sustained remission and patients whose disease was progressing, and lymph node repertoires were not examined. Public clonotypes were rare and either shrank or stayed stable during treatment, and the rise in clonality at ibrutinib response reflected expansion of private clonotypes. At baseline, clonality was higher than in age-matched healthy donors and showed a strong correlation with circulating CD8+ T-cell counts.

The germline V gene (reference sequence) specifies MNHEY as CDR1 and SMNVEV as CDR2. The germline V and J ends show losses of 6 bases and 3 bases respectively, and no gene match explains 3 bases of the junction. The CDR3 has 13 amino acids, counting the end cysteine and phenylalanine. Only the CDR3 DNA stays, 39 bases, in frame from base 1. The sample's time point, from its label and the paper: roughly 2 years on ibrutinib. For TCR beta library preparation, about 1.8 micrograms of genomic DNA were isolated from cryopreserved PBMCs. Longitudinal blood samples from CLL patients on ibrutinib monotherapy underwent high-throughput TCR beta sequencing. The patients took part in an open-label, single-center phase 2 trial of ibrutinib monotherapy. Points on this clone: Its recognized antigen is unknown. It has no much larger one-base neighbor in the sample; base qualities were not kept.

Each clonotype received, on average, 10x coverage in deep resolution sequencing performed on a MiSeq, where the target depth lay between 1 in 1 million and 1 in 200,000 T cells. The immunoSEQ hsTCRB Kit was used to generate the TCR beta libraries. Per the authors' processing: The data were analyzed with ImmunoSEQ Analyzer and ImmunoSEQ Data Assistant, and V, D and J gene assignments followed IMGT definitions. Clonality was computed as one minus normalized Shannon entropy of productive rearrangement frequencies, ranging from 0 to 1. Only overrepresented clonotypes making up at least 0.05% of each patient's repertoire were included in the public clonotype analysis. Some 14 age-matched healthy donor repertoires from immuneACCESS served as clonality controls. Here the immuneACCESS table is served through TCRdb, limited to in-frame sequences with V and J called. Missing clones are a known gap in these copies; in checked studies unresolved V genes cover under half, and the rest lacks a known reason. D and trimming were read from the DNA, whereas the V and J calls and clone size are those reported in that table. The sample includes about 130,000 clones, with around 85% observed a single time. The biggest ten clones account for 2% to 2.5% of the sample.

This TCR came from a human donor with chronic lymphocytic leukemia. The sequencing here drew on PBMCs, taken after 24 months of ibrutinib treatment. The V and J genes are TRBV27 and TRBJ2-7; TRBD1 lines up with 9 middle nucleotides. The CDR3 reads as follows: CASRRDRDYEQYF. The nucleotide sequence is given as TGTGCCAGCAGGAGGGACAGGGACTACGAGCAGTACTTC.